These 10 T cell receptor beta chains were sequenced from one sample in a study of vaccination effects on CD4 cells after COVID-19. Pools of viral peptides were used by the ViraFEST assay to expand antigen-specific CD4+ T cells ahead of sequencing. Following 10 days of culture, CD4+ T cells were isolated. Everyone in the study got two shots of either the BNT162b2 or mRNA-1273 vaccine. These receptors are not linked to any known antigen. The method was immunoSEQ multiplex PCR; TCRdb's version includes in-frame clones alone and lacks a portion of them. The sample holds tens of thousands of clones, approximately 76% seen once. Sequencing used CD4+ T cells from PBMCs cultured with HCoV-229E spike peptides, obtained after COVID-19 vaccination. The receptor set was obtained from a human donor who received a COVID-19 vaccine.

This clone has only a few counts. The chain recombines TRBV10-3 with TRBJ2-7, with 8 bases aligning to TRBD2. Unmatched junction bases numbered 10, after V lost 6 bases and J lost 0 bases. The CDR3 length is 16 residues. Germline assignment: CDR1 ENHRY and CDR2 SYGVKD. The CDR3, as DNA: TGTGCCATCAGCGAACGACTAGCGCGAAGCTCCTACGAGCAGTACTTC. This encodes CAISERLARSSYEQYF.

The V call is TRBV18, the J call TRBJ1-3, with D tentatively TRBD1 (5 bases). This CDR3 region has 17 residues. Trimming shortened V by 0 bases and J by 2 bases, and 14 bases separated the two germline ends. CDR1 KGHSH and CDR2 LQKENI come from the germline V gene. The DNA for the CDR3 is TGTGCCAGCTCACCACCGGGGCAGGGTATCACTGGAAACACCATATATTTT. It codes for CASSPPGQGITGNTIYF.

The gene calls are TRBV18 and TRBJ2-1; D remains unclear. Per germline, CDR1 KGHSH and CDR2 LQKENI. Trimming took off 6 bases at V and 9 bases at J, with 6 bases between the two ends. This CDR3 comprises 10 residues. CDR3 sequence reads: CASSAREQFF. In DNA, the CDR3 is TGTGCCAGCTCCGCCCGTGAGCAGTTCTTC.

This clone was observed a few times. The J gene is TRBJ2-2, the V gene TRBV2, with 9 bases fitting TRBD2. V dropped 8 bases and J dropped 5; count of bases not matched to a gene: 6. Germline CDR1 SNHLY, CDR2 FYNNEI. The CDR3 runs to 14 residues. CDR3 sequence: CASGKAGGTGELFF. The CDR3 DNA follows: TGTGCCAGCGGTAAAGCGGGAGGAACCGGGGAGCTGTTTTTT.

This clone occurred a few times. The chain is built from TRBV5-4 and TRBJ2-7; D possibly corresponds to TRBD1 (5 bases). There are 13 residues in the CDR3. V was shortened by 1 base and J by 0 bases, with 5 bases between the two germline ends. In germline, CDR1 is SGHNT, CDR2 YYREEE (reference sequence). CDR3 loop: CASSLQGSYEQYF. CDR3 bases: TGTGCCAGCAGCTTGCAGGGCTCCTACGAGCAGTACTTC.

This chain links TRBV18 with TRBJ2-3; 12 nucleotides line up with TRBD2. Trimming removed 2 bases from V and 0 bases from J; junction bases left unmatched: 3. The germline V gene encodes CDR1 KGHSH and CDR2 LQKENI. The CDR3 is made up of 17 amino acids. CDR3 coding DNA: TGTGCCAGCTCACCAGGAACTAGCGGGGGGAGCACAGATACGCAGTATTTT. This gives the protein CASSPGTSGGSTDTQYF. Supplemented by reference TRBV18 and TRBJ2-3, the full variable domain reads NAGVMQNPRHLVRRRGQEARLRCSPMKGHSHVYWYRQLPEEGLKFMVYLQKENIIDESGMPKERFSAEFPKEGPSILRIQQVVRGDSAAYFCASSPGTSGGSTDTQYFGPGTRLTVL.

The chain combines TRBV4-1 with TRBJ1-1; no clear D. The CDR3 totals 14 residues. Trimming stripped 3 bases from V and 1 base from J, with 9 bases between. Germline V lookup: CDR1 MGHRA, CDR2 YSYEKL. For the CDR3, the DNA is TGCGCCAGCAGCCAGCCGGTACGGAACACTGAAGCTTTCTTT. Its translation: CASSQPVRNTEAFF.

The V and J genes are TRBV11-3 and TRBJ2-5, with 7 bases that match TRBD2. V shed 5 bases, J shed 5 bases, and the junction held 8 bases outside the gene matches. Germline V lookup: CDR1 SGHNT, CDR2 YENEEA. The CDR3 contains 14 residues. The DNA of the CDR3 is TGTGCCAGCAGCGCGTCGGCGGGAGTGGAGACCCAGTACTTC. Amino acids: CASSASAGVETQYF.

CDR3 protein: CASSQAAGFGNYGYTF. CDR3 DNA sequence: TGTGCCAGCAGCCAAGCGGCAGGGTTCGGTAACTATGGCTACACCTTC. V and J are TRBV4-2 and TRBJ1-2; D is perhaps TRBD1 (5 bases). With 1 base removed from V and 1 base from J, the gap between germline ends came to 13 bases. Looked up from germline, CDR1 is LGHNA and CDR2 is YNFKEQ. CDR3 length equals 16 residues.

The chain couples TRBV13 to TRBJ2-2; TRBD1 is a possible D gene (6 bases). V dropped 5 bases and J dropped 5 bases, with 18 bases sitting between them. The CDR3 covers 16 residues. CDR1 is PRHDT and CDR2 is FYEKMQ in the germline V gene (reference sequence). Written as DNA, the CDR3 is TGTGCCAGCAGCCCCCCCGGTCAGGGGACGACCGGGGAGCTGTTTTTT. Amino acid sequence: CASSPPGQGTTGELFF.